Listed here are 3 T cell receptor beta chains from one sample, sequenced in a study of blood T cell repertoires in COVID-19. Measured with immunoSEQ multiplex PCR; TCRdb has only the in-frame clones, and not every one. The table records 150,000 to 200,000 clones, about 80% of them present only once. The sample consisted of peripheral blood. The source is a woman aged 40 to 50 with COVID-19, enrolled during active disease.

The chain employs TRBV12-3 or TRBV12-4 and TRBJ1-5; no reliable D call. The CDR3 is 13 residues long. Deletions cut 3 bases from V and 11 bases from J, with 14 bases between. CDR3 DNA sequence: TGTGCCAGCAGTTTCGGTACTATCGGGGCCCAGCATTTT. Amino acids: CASSFGTIGAQHF.

The chain has TRBV12-5 and TRBJ1-1; 9 bases align to TRBD1. The CDR3 extends over 16 amino acids. J gave up 0 bases and V 6 bases, and 8 bases lay outside the gene matches. Germline V gene lookup returns CDR1 LGHNT and CDR2 FRNRAP. The CDR3 sequence: CASGPGQGIMNTEAFF. DNA of the CDR3: TGTGCTAGTGGCCCTGGACAGGGGATAATGAACACTGAAGCTTTCTTT.

For the CDR3, the DNA is TGTGCCAGCAGCCAAACTAGCGGGACCCCAGGTGAGCAGTTCTTC. It encodes CASSQTSGTPGEQFF. The V call is TRBV4-2, the J call TRBJ2-1; 10 nucleotides align to TRBD2. Germline CDR1 LGHNA, CDR2 YNFKEQ. V lost 2 bases, J lost 9 bases, and 7 bases stayed unmatched. This CDR3 is built from 15 residues.